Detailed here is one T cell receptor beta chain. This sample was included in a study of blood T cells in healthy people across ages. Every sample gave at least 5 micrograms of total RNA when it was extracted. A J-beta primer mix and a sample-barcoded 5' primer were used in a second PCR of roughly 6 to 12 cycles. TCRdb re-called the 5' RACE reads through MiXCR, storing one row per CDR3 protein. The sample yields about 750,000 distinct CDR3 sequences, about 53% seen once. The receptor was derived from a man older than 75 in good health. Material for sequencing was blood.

The CDR3 is CASSVSRDRGIYNEQFF. CDR3 nucleotides: TGTGCCAGCAGTGTCTCCCGGGACAGGGGAATCTACAATGAGCAGTTCTTC. The J gene is TRBJ2-1, the V gene TRBV12-3 or TRBV12-4; 10 bases map to TRBD1. V dropped 5 bases and J dropped 3; count of bases not matched to a gene: 10. CDR3 length: 17 amino acids.